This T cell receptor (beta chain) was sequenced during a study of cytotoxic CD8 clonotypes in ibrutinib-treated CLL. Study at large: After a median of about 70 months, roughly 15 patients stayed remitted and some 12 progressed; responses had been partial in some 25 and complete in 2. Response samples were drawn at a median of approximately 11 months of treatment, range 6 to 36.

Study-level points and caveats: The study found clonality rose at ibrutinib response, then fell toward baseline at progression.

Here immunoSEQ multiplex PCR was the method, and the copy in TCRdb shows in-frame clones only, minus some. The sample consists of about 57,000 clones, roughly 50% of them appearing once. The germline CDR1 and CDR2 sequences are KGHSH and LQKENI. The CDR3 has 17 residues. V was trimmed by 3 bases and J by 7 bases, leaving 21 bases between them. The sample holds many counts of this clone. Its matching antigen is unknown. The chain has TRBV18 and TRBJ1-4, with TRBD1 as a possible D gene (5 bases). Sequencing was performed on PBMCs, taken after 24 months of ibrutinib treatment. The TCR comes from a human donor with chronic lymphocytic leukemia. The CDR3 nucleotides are TGTGCCAGCTCACCCCAAAAGAGCGGGGCGCGGGTTGAAAAACTGTTTTTT. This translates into CASSPQKSGARVEKLFF.